Listed below are T cell receptor beta chains from one sample, sequenced in a study of tumour-infiltrating T cells in Burkitt lymphoma. Clones were sequenced by immunoSEQ multiplex PCR, and TCRdb holds only the in-frame ones, with some missing. The top ten clones hold around 8.1% of a sample with fewer than 200 clones, just under 97% of them seen once. Sequencing was carried out using tumor tissue. The receptor set was obtained from a human donor with Burkitt lymphoma. Each CDR3 is given with its conserved first and last residue. A D gene is named only where the DNA matches it firmly. The listing skips clone size in some rows; elsewhere it reads once, few, many or a size class.

TRBV5-4	.	.	TRBJ1-1	TGTGCCAGCAGCCGAAGGGGAAACACTGAAGCTTTCTTT	CASSRRGNTEAFF
TRBV4-1	.	.	TRBJ1-4	TGCGCCAGCAGCCCCCGGAGTCCTACTAATGAAAAACTGTTTTTT	CASSPRSPTNEKLFF
TRBV6-1	.	.	TRBJ2-7	TGTGCCAGCAGTGAGGGGATTTACGAGCAGTACTTC	CASSEGIYEQYF
TRBV15	.	.	TRBJ1-4	TGTGCCACCAGCAGAGATCGGATTGGAGAAAAACTGTTTTTT	CATSRDRIGEKLFF
TRBV29-1	.	TRBD1	TRBJ1-2	TGCAGCGTTTGGGGACAGGGGAACTATGGCTACACCTTC	CSVWGQGNYGYTF
TRBV5-1	.	TRBD1	TRBJ1-2	TGCGCCAGCAGCCCACAGGGGGATGGCTACACCTTC	CASSPQGDGYTF
TRBV19	.	.	TRBJ1-2	TGTGCCAGTAGTATCAAATATGGCTACACCTTC	CASSIKYGYTF
TRBV19	.	.	TRBJ1-4	TGTGCCAGTAGTATAGTCGAGGGTGAAAAACTGTTTTTT	CASSIVEGEKLFF
TRBV9	.	.	TRBJ2-6	TGTGCCAGCACGTTTTCGTACAAACAAAGTCGGGCCAACGTCCTGACTTTC	CASTFSYKQSRANVLTF
TRBV30	.	.	TRBJ2-3	TGTGCCTGGAGCGACGACGGAGGAGATACGCAGTATTTT	CAWSDDGGDTQYF
TRBV19	.	.	TRBJ1-2	TGTGCCAGTAGTATACCTCGCCTCGGGGGCTACACCTTC	CASSIPRLGGYTF
TRBV5-1	once	.	TRBJ2-3	TGCGCCAGCAGCTACTTCGTCGGTACAGATACGCAGTATTTT	CASSYFVGTDTQYF
TRBV5-1	.	.	TRBJ1-1	TGCGCCAGCAGCCATCCCGCCGGGGGGCCGAACACTGAAGCTTTCTTT	CASSHPAGGPNTEAFF
TRBV4-1	.	TRBD1	TRBJ1-1	TGCGCCAGCAGCCAGGGTCACAGGGGACACACTGAAGCTTTCTTT	CASSQGHRGHTEAFF
TRBV5-6	.	TRBD1	TRBJ2-7	TGTGCCAGCAGCTACCAGGGGGTCTTCGACGACGAGCAGTACTTC	CASSYQGVFDDEQYF
TRBV5-4	.	.	TRBJ1-1	TGTGCCAGCAGCTTGGGAGGGGACACTGAAGCTTTCTTT	CASSLGGDTEAFF
TRBV6-6	.	TRBD1	TRBJ2-7	TGTGCCAGCAGTGGGTCGAGGACAGGGACCAACGAGCAGTACTTC	CASSGSRTGTNEQYF
TRBV6-5	.	.	TRBJ2-2	TGTGCCAGCAGTGAAGTAGAGGACGGGGAGCTGTTTTTT	CASSEVEDGELFF
TRBV25-1	once	.	TRBJ1-1	TGTGCCAGCCAGGGTTTTCTGAACACTGAAGCTTTCTTT	CASQGFLNTEAFF
TRBV29-1	.	.	TRBJ2-7	TGCAGCGCTCGTCAGCAGGGGGGTAACTACGAGCAGTACTTC	CSARQQGGNYEQYF
TRBV19	once	.	TRBJ1-1	TGTGCCAGTAGTAGGGATTACGGGGTGCGAGGCACTGAAGCTTTCTTT	CASSRDYGVRGTEAFF
TRBV4-2	.	.	TRBJ2-5	TGTGCCAGCAGCCAAGATGGAGTGCCCCGCAGGCCCCCACAAGAGACCCAGTACTTC	CASSQDGVPRRPPQETQYF
TRBV9	.	.	TRBJ2-1	TGTGCCAGCAGCGTAGGCCAGAATTCCTACAATGAGCAGTTCTTC	CASSVGQNSYNEQFF
TRBV30	.	.	TRBJ2-7	TGTGCCTGGAGTGTGGGACCGGGGTACGAGCAGTACTTC	CAWSVGPGYEQYF
TRBV15	few	.	TRBJ2-5	TGTGCCACCAGCAGAGTCAGCAACCAAGAGACCCAGTACTTC	CATSRVSNQETQYF
TRBV6-5	.	TRBD1	TRBJ2-5	TGTGCCAGCAGCCGGGACAGCGCCCAAGAGACCCAGTACTTC	CASSRDSAQETQYF
TRBV5-1	.	.	TRBJ1-1	TGCGCCAGCAGCTTACTTCCTAGGACGGCGGGCACTGAAGCTTTCTTT	CASSLLPRTAGTEAFF
TRBV27	.	.	TRBJ1-5	TGTGCCAACACGTATGAAGGGACTAAGAATCAGCCCCAGCATTTT	CANTYEGTKNQPQHF
TRBV23-1	.	TRBD1	TRBJ2-7	TGCGCCAGCAGTCAATTGGACAGGGGGAGGTACGAGCAGTACTTC	CASSQLDRGRYEQYF
TRBV5-8	.	.	TRBJ2-1	TGTGCCAGCAGCTCCGCAGGGTACAATGAGCAGTTCTTC	CASSSAGYNEQFF
TRBV30	.	.	TRBJ2-3	TGTGCCTGGAGCGGGGGCACAGATACGCAGTATTTT	CAWSGGTDTQYF
TRBV5-4	.	.	TRBJ2-5	TGTGCCAGCAGCTTGGCTGGTTACGGAGAGACCCAGTACTTC	CASSLAGYGETQYF
TRBV29-1	.	.	TRBJ1-5	TGCAGCGCTATGACAGGTGTTAATCAGCCCCAGCATTTT	CSAMTGVNQPQHF